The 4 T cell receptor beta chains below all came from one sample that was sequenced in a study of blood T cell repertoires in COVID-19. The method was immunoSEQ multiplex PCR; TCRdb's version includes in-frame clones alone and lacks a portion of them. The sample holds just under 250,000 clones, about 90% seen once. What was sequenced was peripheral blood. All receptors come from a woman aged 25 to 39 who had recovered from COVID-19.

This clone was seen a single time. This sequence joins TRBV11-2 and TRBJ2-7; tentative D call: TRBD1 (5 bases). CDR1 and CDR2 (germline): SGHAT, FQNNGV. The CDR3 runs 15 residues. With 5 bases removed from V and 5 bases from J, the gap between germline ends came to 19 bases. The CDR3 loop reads CASSLEGASPHEQYF. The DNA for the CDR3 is TGTGCCAGCAGCCTGGAAGGGGCCTCCCCCCACGAGCAGTACTTC.

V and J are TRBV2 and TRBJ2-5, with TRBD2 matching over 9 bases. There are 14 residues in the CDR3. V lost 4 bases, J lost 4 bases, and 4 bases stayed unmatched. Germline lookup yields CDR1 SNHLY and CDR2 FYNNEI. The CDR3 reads CASSGVAGVETQYF. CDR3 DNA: TGTGCCAGCAGTGGGGTAGCGGGGGTAGAGACCCAGTACTTC. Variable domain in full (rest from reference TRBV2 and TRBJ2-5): EPEVTQTPSHQVTQMGQEVILRCVPISNHLYFYWYRQILGQKVEFLVSFYNNEISEKSEIFDDQFSVERPDGSNFTLKIRSTKLEDSAMYFCASSGVAGVETQYFGPGTRLLVL.

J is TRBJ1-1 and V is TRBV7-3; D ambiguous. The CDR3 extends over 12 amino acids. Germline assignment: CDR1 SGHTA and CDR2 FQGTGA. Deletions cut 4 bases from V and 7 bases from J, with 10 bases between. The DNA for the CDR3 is TGTGCCAGCAGCTACGACCGGGGTGAAGCTTTCTTT. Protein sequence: CASSYDRGEAFF.

The CDR3 loop is CASSIPGEWGYTF. In DNA form, the CDR3 reads TGTGCCAGTAGTATTCCAGGGGAGTGGGGCTACACCTTC. The chain links TRBV19 to TRBJ1-2, with D perhaps matching TRBD1 (6 bases). With 3 bases removed from V and 8 bases from J, the gap between germline ends came to 13 bases. The CDR3 loop spans 13 amino acids. Per germline, CDR1 LNHDA and CDR2 SQIVND (reference sequence).